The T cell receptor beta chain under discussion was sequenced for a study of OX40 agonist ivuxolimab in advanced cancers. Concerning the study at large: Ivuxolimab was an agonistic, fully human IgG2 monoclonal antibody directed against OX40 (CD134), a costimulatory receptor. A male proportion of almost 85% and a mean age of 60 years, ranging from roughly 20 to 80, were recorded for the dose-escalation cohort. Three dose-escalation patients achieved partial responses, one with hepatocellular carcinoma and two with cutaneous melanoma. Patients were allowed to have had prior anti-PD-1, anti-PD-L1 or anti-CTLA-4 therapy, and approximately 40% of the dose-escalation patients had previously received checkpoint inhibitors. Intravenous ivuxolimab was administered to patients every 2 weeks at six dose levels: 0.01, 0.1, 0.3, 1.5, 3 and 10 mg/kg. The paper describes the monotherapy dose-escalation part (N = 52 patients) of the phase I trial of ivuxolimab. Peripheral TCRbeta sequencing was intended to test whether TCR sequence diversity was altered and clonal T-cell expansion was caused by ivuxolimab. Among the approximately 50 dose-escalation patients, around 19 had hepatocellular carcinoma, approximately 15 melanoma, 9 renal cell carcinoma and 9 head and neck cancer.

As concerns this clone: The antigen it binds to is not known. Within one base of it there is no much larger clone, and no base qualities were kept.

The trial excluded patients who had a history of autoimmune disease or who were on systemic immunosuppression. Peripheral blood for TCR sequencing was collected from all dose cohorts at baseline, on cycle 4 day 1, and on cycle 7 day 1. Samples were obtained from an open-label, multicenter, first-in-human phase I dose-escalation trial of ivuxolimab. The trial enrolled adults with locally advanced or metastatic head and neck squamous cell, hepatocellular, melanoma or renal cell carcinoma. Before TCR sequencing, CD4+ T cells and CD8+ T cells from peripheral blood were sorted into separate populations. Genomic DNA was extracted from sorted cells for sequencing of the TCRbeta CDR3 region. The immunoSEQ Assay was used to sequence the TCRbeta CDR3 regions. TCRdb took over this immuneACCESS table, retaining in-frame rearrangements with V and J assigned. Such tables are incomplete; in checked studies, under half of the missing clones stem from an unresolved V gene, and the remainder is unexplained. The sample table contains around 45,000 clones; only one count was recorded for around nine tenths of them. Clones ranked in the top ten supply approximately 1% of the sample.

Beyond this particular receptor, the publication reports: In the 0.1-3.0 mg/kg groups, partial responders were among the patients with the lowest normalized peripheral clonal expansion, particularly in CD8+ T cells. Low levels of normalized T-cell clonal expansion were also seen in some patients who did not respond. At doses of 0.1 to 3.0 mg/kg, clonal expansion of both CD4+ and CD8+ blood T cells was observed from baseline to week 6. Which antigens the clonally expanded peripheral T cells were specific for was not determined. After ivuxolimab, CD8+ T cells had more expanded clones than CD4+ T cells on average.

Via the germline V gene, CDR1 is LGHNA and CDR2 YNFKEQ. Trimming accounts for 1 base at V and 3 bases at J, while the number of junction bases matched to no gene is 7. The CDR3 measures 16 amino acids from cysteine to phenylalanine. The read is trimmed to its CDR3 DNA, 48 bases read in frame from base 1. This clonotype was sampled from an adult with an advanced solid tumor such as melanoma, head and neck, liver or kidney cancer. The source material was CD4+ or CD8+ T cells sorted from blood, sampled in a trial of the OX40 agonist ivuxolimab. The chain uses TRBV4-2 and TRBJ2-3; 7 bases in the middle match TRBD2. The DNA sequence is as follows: TGTGCCAGCAGCCAAGTCCCGGGACTAAGTACAGATACGCAGTATTTT. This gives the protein CASSQVPGLSTDTQYF.